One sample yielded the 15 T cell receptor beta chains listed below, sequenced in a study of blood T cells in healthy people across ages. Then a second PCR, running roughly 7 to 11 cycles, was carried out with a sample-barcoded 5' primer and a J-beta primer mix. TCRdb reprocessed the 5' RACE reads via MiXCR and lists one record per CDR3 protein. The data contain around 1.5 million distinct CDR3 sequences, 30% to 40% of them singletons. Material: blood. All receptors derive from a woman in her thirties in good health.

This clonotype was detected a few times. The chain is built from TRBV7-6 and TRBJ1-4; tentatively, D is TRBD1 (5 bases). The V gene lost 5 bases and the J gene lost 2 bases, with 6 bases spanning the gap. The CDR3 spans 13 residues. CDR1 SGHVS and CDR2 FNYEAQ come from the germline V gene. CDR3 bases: TGTGCCAGCAGCGGGGACACTAATGAAAAACTGTTTTTT. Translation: CASSGDTNEKLFF.

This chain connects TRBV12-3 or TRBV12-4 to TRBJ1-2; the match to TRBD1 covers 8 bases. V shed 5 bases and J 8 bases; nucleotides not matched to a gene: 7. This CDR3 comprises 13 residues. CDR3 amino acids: CASSPSGGWGYTF. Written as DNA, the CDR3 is TGTGCCAGCAGTCCATCAGGGGGCTGGGGCTACACCTTC.

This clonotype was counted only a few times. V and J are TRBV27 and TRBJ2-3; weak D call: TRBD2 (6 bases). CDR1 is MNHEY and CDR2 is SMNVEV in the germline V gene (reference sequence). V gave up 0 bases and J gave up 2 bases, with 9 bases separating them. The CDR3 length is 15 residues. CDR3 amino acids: CASSLSGGLTDTQYF. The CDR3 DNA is TGTGCCAGCAGTTTATCGGGGGGACTCACAGATACGCAGTATTTT.

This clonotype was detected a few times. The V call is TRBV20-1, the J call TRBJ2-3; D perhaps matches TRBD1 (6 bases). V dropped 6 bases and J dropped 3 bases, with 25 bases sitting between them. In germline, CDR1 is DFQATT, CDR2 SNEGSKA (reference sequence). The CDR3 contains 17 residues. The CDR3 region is CSAPGDGAEKITDTQYF. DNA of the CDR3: TGCAGTGCCCCAGGGGACGGAGCGGAGAAAATTACAGATACGCAGTATTTT.

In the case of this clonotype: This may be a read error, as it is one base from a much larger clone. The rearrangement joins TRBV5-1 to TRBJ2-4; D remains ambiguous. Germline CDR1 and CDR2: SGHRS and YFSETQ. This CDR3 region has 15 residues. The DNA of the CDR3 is TGCGCCAGCAGATTGGAAACCCCGGAAAATAGCATTCAGTACTTC. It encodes CASRLETPENSIQYF.

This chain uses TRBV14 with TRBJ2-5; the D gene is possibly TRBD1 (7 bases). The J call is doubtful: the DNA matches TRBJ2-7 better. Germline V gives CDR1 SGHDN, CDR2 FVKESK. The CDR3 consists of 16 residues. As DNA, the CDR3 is TGTGCCAGCAGCCAAGAGGAGGGGGCGTCATACTACGAGCAGTACTTC. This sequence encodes CASSQEEGASYYEQYF.

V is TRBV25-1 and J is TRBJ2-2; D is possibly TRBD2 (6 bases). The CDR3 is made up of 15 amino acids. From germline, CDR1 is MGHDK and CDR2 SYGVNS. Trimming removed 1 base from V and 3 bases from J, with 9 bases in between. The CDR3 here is CASSESEGYTGELFF. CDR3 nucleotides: TGTGCCAGCAGTGAATCGGAGGGGTACACCGGGGAGCTGTTTTTT.

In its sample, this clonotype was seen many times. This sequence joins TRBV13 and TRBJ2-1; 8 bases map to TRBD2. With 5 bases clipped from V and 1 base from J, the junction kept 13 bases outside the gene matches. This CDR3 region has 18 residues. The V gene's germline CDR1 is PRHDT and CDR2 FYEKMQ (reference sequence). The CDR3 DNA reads TGTGCCAGCAGCCCGGGAGGGACGGGAGGAAAGTCCTACAATGAGCAGTTCTTC. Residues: CASSPGGTGGKSYNEQFF.

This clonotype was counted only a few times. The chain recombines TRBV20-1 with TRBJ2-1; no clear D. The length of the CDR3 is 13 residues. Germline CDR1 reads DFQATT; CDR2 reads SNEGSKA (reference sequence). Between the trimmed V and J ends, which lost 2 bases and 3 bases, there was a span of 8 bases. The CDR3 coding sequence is TGCAGTGCTAGACGGAAAGACTACAATGAGCAGTTCTTC. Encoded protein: CSARRKDYNEQFF.

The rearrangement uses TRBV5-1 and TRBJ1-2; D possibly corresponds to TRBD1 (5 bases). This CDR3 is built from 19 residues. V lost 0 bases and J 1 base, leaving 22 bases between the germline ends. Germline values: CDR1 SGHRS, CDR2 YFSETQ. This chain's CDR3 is CASSLGPRQKTHFNYGYTF. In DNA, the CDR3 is TGCGCCAGCAGCTTGGGTCCGAGACAGAAGACCCATTTTAACTATGGCTACACCTTC.

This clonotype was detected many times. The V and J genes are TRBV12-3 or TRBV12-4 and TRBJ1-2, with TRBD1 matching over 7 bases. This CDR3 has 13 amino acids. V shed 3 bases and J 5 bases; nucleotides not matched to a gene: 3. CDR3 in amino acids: CASSFYRGYGYTF. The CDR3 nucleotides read TGTGCCAGCAGTTTCTACAGGGGATATGGCTACACCTTC.

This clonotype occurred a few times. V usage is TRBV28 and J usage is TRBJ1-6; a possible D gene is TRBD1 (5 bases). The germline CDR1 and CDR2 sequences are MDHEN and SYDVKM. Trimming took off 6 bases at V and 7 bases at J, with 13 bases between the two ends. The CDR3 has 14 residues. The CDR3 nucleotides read TGTGCCAGCAGACCGGGACCGTCAAATTCACCCCTCCACTTT. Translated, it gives CASRPGPSNSPLHF.

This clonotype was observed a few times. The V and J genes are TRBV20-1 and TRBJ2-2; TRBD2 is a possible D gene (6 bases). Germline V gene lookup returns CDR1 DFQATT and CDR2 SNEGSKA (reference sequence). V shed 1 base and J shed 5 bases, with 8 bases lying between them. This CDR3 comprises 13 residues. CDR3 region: CSARGSGTGELFF. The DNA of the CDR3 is TGCAGTGCTAGAGGAAGCGGGACCGGGGAGCTGTTTTTT.

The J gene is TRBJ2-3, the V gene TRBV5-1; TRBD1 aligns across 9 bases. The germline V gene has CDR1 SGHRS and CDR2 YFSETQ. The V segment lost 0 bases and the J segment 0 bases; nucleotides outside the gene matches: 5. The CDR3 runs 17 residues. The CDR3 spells CASSLEPTGGSTDTQYF. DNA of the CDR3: TGCGCCAGCAGCTTGGAGCCGACAGGGGGGAGCACAGATACGCAGTATTTT.

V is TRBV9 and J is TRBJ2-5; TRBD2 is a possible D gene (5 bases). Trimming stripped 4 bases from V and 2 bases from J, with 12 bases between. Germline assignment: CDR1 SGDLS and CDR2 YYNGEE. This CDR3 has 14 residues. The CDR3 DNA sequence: TGTGCCAGCAGCTCCGGGGTTTTACAAGAGACCCAGTACTTC. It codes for CASSSGVLQETQYF.